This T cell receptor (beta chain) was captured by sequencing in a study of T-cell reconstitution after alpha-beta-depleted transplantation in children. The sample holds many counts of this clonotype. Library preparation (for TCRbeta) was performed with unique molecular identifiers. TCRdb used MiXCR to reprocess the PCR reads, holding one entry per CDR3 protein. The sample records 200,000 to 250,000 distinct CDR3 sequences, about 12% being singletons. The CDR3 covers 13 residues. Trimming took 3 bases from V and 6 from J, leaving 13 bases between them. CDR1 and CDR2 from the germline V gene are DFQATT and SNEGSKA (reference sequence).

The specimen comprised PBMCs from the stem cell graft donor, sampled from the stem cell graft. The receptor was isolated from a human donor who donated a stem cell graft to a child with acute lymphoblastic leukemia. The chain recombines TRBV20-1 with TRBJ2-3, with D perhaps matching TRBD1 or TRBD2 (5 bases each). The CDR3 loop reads CSASGPGDDTQYF. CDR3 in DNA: TGCAGTGCTAGCGGACCCGGGGACGATACGCAGTATTTT.